A single sample is the source of the 10 T cell receptor beta chains below, sequenced in a study of T cell responses to AZD1222 COVID-19 vaccine. Sequenced by immunoSEQ multiplex PCR; TCRdb stores in-frame clones only, minus some. The table records 90,000 to 130,000 clones, around 81% of them present only once. Sequenced here: peripheral blood, sampled on day 0 of AZD1222 vaccination. The source of these receptors is an adult in good health.

The chain couples TRBV12-3 or TRBV12-4 to TRBJ1-6; the D is unclear. V lost 3 bases to trimming and J lost 9 bases, with 9 bases between them. This CDR3 has 13 residues. This chain's CDR3 is CASSFRAGSPLHF. The CDR3 DNA reads as TGTGCCAGCAGTTTCCGCGCGGGTTCACCCCTCCACTTT.

The genes are TRBV4-1 and TRBJ1-1, with 8 bases fitting TRBD1. J was trimmed by 3 bases and V by 8 bases; bases with no gene match: 14. The CDR3 totals 16 residues. Germline V gives CDR1 MGHRA, CDR2 YSYEKL. CDR3 nucleotides: TGCGCCAGCGGACCGACAGGGGCCAATAGGTACACTGAAGCTTTCTTT. Amino acid sequence: CASGPTGANRYTEAFF.

CDR3 sequence reads: CASSPAGRGLPTDEQYF. CDR3 nucleotides: TGTGCCAGCAGTCCCGCAGGGAGGGGACTCCCGACCGACGAGCAGTACTTC. This sequence joins TRBV28 and TRBJ2-7; TRBD2 agrees at 7 bases. The CDR3 is 17 residues long. V lost 5 bases to trimming and J lost 5 bases; unmatched junction nucleotides: 18. Germline assignment: CDR1 MDHEN and CDR2 SYDVKM.

This chain links TRBV19 with TRBJ2-1, with 7 bases fitting TRBD1. CDR1 LNHDA and CDR2 SQIVND come from the germline V gene (reference sequence). There are 17 residues in the CDR3. The V and J ends lost 1 base and 6 bases, in that order; junction bases with no gene match: 12. CDR3 sequence (DNA): TGTGCCAGTAGTATAGGTGTTCGGACTGGGGACAGCAATGAGCAGTTCTTC. Encoded protein: CASSIGVRTGDSNEQFF.

CDR3 protein: CATYLTGKDEKLFF. The DNA for the CDR3 is TGTGCCACCTACCTTACAGGGAAGGATGAAAAACTGTTTTTT. The chain is built from TRBV2 and TRBJ1-4, with D possibly TRBD1 on 6 matching bases. The germline gives CDR1 SNHLY, CDR2 FYNNEI. The CDR3 is made up of 14 amino acids. The V end was cut by 10 bases, the J end by 6 bases, with 18 bases between.

The chain links TRBV6-5 to TRBJ1-1; 7 positions agree with TRBD1. The V and J ends lost 5 bases and 2 bases, in that order; junction bases with no gene match: 8. Germline CDR1 is MNHEY and CDR2 is SVGAGI. This CDR3 has 15 amino acids. CDR3 region: CASSPIGTVNTEAFF. CDR3 sequence (DNA): TGTGCCAGCAGTCCTATAGGGACAGTCAACACTGAAGCTTTCTTT.

This clone was detected once. The J gene is TRBJ1-3, the V gene TRBV5-6; TRBD1 agrees at 7 bases. Germline V CDR1 and CDR2: SGHDT, YYEEEE. V dropped 0 bases and J dropped 0; count of bases not matched to a gene: 12. The CDR3 is 19 amino acids. This CDR3 is CASSLGQGVRAISGNTIYF. As DNA, the CDR3 is TGTGCCAGCAGCTTGGGACAGGGTGTCCGGGCTATCTCTGGAAACACCATATATTTT.

The rearrangement joins TRBV14 to TRBJ2-2; 7 bases fit TRBD1. There are 16 residues in the CDR3. Per germline, CDR1 SGHDN and CDR2 FVKESK. V shed 6 bases and J 5 bases; nucleotides not matched to a gene: 12. The CDR3 spells CASSQRGRGSTGELFF. The CDR3 DNA reads as TGTGCCAGCAGTCAAAGGGGGCGCGGGTCTACCGGGGAGCTGTTTTTT.

The rearrangement links TRBV5-1 to TRBJ1-1; D is unresolved. V dropped 5 bases and J dropped 4 bases, with 15 bases sitting between them. Germline CDR1 and CDR2: SGHRS and YFSETQ. The CDR3 is made up of 14 amino acids. The CDR3 DNA sequence: TGCGCCAGCAGTTTTGACAACAGCCTCACTGAAGCTTTCTTT. This codes for CASSFDNSLTEAFF.

The chain couples TRBV28 to TRBJ2-7; D is tentatively TRBD1 or TRBD2 (7 bases each). This CDR3 has 15 amino acids. CDR1 MDHEN and CDR2 SYDVKM come from the germline V gene. Trimming cost V 6 bases and J 5 bases, with 20 bases left between them. The CDR3 here is CASSSAGAGGDEQYF. The CDR3 DNA reads TGTGCCAGCAGCTCGGCGGGAGCAGGGGGGGACGAGCAGTACTTC.